Listed below are T cell receptor beta chains from one sample, sequenced in a study of T cells in Graves' hyperthyroidism and ophthalmopathy. TCRdb processed the multiplex PCR reads anew with MiXCR; each CDR3 protein has one entry. Altogether over 250,000 distinct CDR3 sequences are present, 17% being singletons, with the ten largest covering roughly 53%. The sequenced sample consisted of blood. The receptors here all came from a woman aged 55-70 years with Graves' ophthalmopathy. CDR3s include the opening cysteine and the closing phenylalanine or tryptophan. Each record gives: V gene, CDR3 protein.

v_gene: TRBV6-1; CDR3aa: CASSPFDGPVETQYF
v_gene: TRBV7-9; CDR3aa: CASSLNAGESGYTF
v_gene: TRBV15; CDR3aa: CATSRVLGEDQPQHF
v_gene: TRBV20-1; CDR3aa: CSARDLRITSNSPLHF
v_gene: TRBV12-3/TRBV12-4; CDR3aa: CASRLSANYGYTF
v_gene: TRBV12-3/TRBV12-4; CDR3aa: CASSPNRDYTEAFF
v_gene: TRBV20-1; CDR3aa: CSALGQGAQPQHF
v_gene: TRBV30; CDR3aa: CAWSSLARGGQFF
v_gene: TRBV11-2; CDR3aa: CASSRTARSSTDTQYF
v_gene: TRBV5-1; CDR3aa: CASSLSGLNTEAFF
v_gene: TRBV5-1; CDR3aa: CASSLTVQRTDTQYF
v_gene: TRBV2; CDR3aa: CASSTGASGSTDTQYF
v_gene: TRBV12-3/TRBV12-4; CDR3aa: CASRASAGQETQYF
v_gene: TRBV7-2; CDR3aa: CASSLAIGGAPDYGYTF
v_gene: TRBV20-1; CDR3aa: CSATPSYRVGEQFF
v_gene: TRBV3-1; CDR3aa: CASSQDFTYNEQFF
v_gene: TRBV12-3/TRBV12-4; CDR3aa: CASSSGQATEQYF
v_gene: TRBV7-2; CDR3aa: CASSPGQGGIEKLFF
v_gene: TRBV28; CDR3aa: CASGTETQYF
v_gene: TRBV6-2/TRBV6-3; CDR3aa: CASTSHGGRTNEQFF
v_gene: TRBV5-1; CDR3aa: CASSTDGQGLAYEQYF
v_gene: TRBV12-3/TRBV12-4; CDR3aa: CASSLHRVAYEQYF
v_gene: TRBV6-5; CDR3aa: CASSYSTSGRLGEQYF
v_gene: TRBV28; CDR3aa: CASSFNLGRHGELFF
v_gene: TRBV12-3/TRBV12-4; CDR3aa: CASSRPGPRGEKLFF
v_gene: TRBV11-2; CDR3aa: CASSLTGGRGETSYEQYF
v_gene: TRBV9; CDR3aa: CASSVWEGSEAFF
v_gene: TRBV5-1; CDR3aa: CASSLRQGVFGTDTQYF
v_gene: TRBV3-1; CDR3aa: CASSQLSGLRTDTQYF
v_gene: TRBV6-2/TRBV6-3; CDR3aa: CASRREGSSAFF
v_gene: TRBV6-2/TRBV6-3; CDR3aa: CASIRMQGRGAPSSYNEQFF
v_gene: TRBV6-6; CDR3aa: CASSYGTELGEQYF
v_gene: TRBV7-2; CDR3aa: CASSVQRDSYGYTF
v_gene: TRBV18; CDR3aa: CASSPNAQNTEAFF